Listed here are 27 T cell receptor beta chains from one sample, sequenced in a study of blood T cell repertoires in COVID-19. Profiled with immunoSEQ multiplex PCR; TCRdb holds only in-frame clones, not every one. The profile shows around 200,000 clones, around 87% of them singletons. Sequenced sample: peripheral blood. The receptors were gathered from a woman aged 18-29 years who had recovered from COVID-19.

The gene calls are TRBV12-3 or TRBV12-4 and TRBJ1-4, with unresolved D. Trimming took 4 bases from V and 8 from J, leaving 11 bases between them. This CDR3 spans 13 amino acids. CDR3: CASSSGLPEKLFF. The CDR3 bases are TGTGCCAGCAGTTCGGGATTACCCGAAAAACTGTTTTTT.

The genes are TRBV19 and TRBJ2-7; maybe TRBD1 (6 bases). The CDR3 length is 15 residues. Germline V gene lookup returns CDR1 LNHDA and CDR2 SQIVND (reference sequence). The V and J ends lost 3 bases and 2 bases respectively, with 14 bases between them. CDR3 sequence (DNA): TGTGCCAGTAGTATGAGCGAAGGGGGTCCCTACGAGCAGTACTTC. Translation: CASSMSEGGPYEQYF.

This chain links TRBV5-8 with TRBJ2-3; 7 nucleotides line up with TRBD1. Trimming at V came to 5 bases and at J to 1 base, leaving 4 bases not matched to a gene. The CDR3 has 14 residues. Germline V lookup: CDR1 SGHTS, CDR2 YDEGEE. For the CDR3, the DNA is TGTGCCAGCAGGCGCGGACAGGGCACAGATACGCAGTATTTT. Its translation: CASRRGQGTDTQYF.

This clone was observed a few times. The chain combines TRBV7-9 with TRBJ1-1; D call uncertain. The germline gives CDR1 SEHNR, CDR2 FQNEAQ (reference sequence). The CDR3 spans 14 residues. V lost 5 bases and J 4 bases, leaving 14 bases between the germline ends. The CDR3: CASSLLTDLTEAFF. CDR3 in DNA: TGTGCCAGCAGCCTCCTTACAGACCTCACTGAAGCTTTCTTT.

As to this clone: Other DNA sequences within the sample encode an identical CDR3. V is TRBV7-2 and J is TRBJ2-5, with 11 bases fitting TRBD1. Germline trimming cut 1 base from V and 6 bases from J; bases unmatched to any gene: 4. The germline V gene has CDR1 SGHTA and CDR2 FQGNSA. There are 15 residues in the CDR3. CDR3 protein: CASSLDGTGGQTQYF. The DNA of the CDR3 is TGTGCCAGCAGCTTAGATGGGACAGGGGGACAGACCCAGTACTTC.

V gene TRBV6-2 or TRBV6-3 combines with J gene TRBJ2-7; 9 nucleotides match TRBD2. With V trimmed by 2 bases and J by 3 bases, 2 bases remained unmatched. CDR1 is MNHEY and CDR2 is SVGEGT in the germline V gene. There are 14 residues in the CDR3. This chain's CDR3 is CASSYATSGYEQYV. The CDR3, as DNA: TGTGCCAGCAGTTACGCGACTAGCGGCTACGAGCAGTACGTC.

In this sample, this clone turned up a few times. This chain uses TRBV18 with TRBJ2-3; the match to TRBD1 covers 7 bases. J gave up 2 bases and V 3 bases, and 5 bases lay outside the gene matches. Germline V lookup: CDR1 KGHSH, CDR2 LQKENI. CDR3 length: 15 amino acids. The DNA of the CDR3 is TGTGCCAGCTCACCGGTCGGGACAGCCACAGATACGCAGTATTTT. Its translation: CASSPVGTATDTQYF.

The CDR3 region is CASSLYTGWRTGELFF. The CDR3 region has the DNA TGTGCCAGCAGCTTATATACGGGATGGAGGACCGGGGAGCTGTTTTTT. The gene calls are TRBV7-2 and TRBJ2-2, with D possibly being TRBD2 (5 bases). This CDR3 is 16 amino acids long. Germline V CDR1 and CDR2: SGHTA, FQGNSA. V lost 2 bases and J 5 bases, leaving 15 bases between the germline ends.

V and J are TRBV24-1 and TRBJ1-5, with 8 positions matching TRBD1. The CDR3 has 14 amino acids. With 9 bases clipped from V and 7 bases from J, the junction kept 10 bases outside the gene matches. Germline V gene data show CDR1 as KGHDR and CDR2 as SFDVKD. As DNA, the CDR3 is TGTGCCACCTCCGGGACAGGTAGGGGCCAGCCCCAGCATTTT. This gives the protein CATSGTGRGQPQHF.

The rearrangement joins TRBV27 to TRBJ2-1, with D maybe TRBD1 (6 bases). CDR3 size: 14 residues. The V gene lost 3 bases and the J gene lost 3 bases, with 9 bases spanning the gap. Germline V CDR1 and CDR2: MNHEY, SMNVEV (reference sequence). DNA of the CDR3: TGTGCCAGCAGTTTGGGGACACACTACAATGAGCAGTTCTTC. Translating it yields CASSLGTHYNEQFF.

This clone was counted once. J is TRBJ2-7 and V is TRBV18, with D possibly being TRBD1 (6 bases). The germline V gene encodes CDR1 KGHSH and CDR2 LQKENI. V lost 3 bases, J lost 5 bases, and 11 bases lay in between. The CDR3 is 13 residues long. The CDR3 sequence is CASSPSRDNEQYV. The DNA for the CDR3 is TGTGCCAGCTCACCGTCCAGGGACAACGAGCAGTACGTC.

V is TRBV7-3 and J is TRBJ2-5, with D possibly matching TRBD2 (6 bases). This CDR3 has 13 amino acids. V lost 2 bases, J lost 2 bases, and 6 bases lay in between. Germline V gene data show CDR1 as SGHTA and CDR2 as FQGTGA. The CDR3 protein is CASSLLAQETQYF. CDR3 bases: TGTGCCAGCAGCTTACTAGCGCAAGAGACCCAGTACTTC.

This clone showed up just once. The chain combines TRBV6-5 with TRBJ2-7; 12 nucleotides align to TRBD2. The CDR3 is made up of 13 amino acids. Germline lookup yields CDR1 MNHEY and CDR2 SVGAGI. V lost 9 bases, J lost 1 base, and 1 base stayed unmatched. CDR3 nucleotide sequence: TGTGCCAGAGGACTAGCGGGATCCTACGAGCAGTACGTC. Translated: CARGLAGSYEQYV.

The V and J genes are TRBV9 and TRBJ2-1; 7 bases line up with TRBD1. With 0 bases clipped from V and 6 bases from J, the junction kept 6 bases outside the gene matches. There are 15 residues in the CDR3. Germline V gene data show CDR1 as SGDLS and CDR2 as YYNGEE. CDR3 bases: TGTGCCAGCAGCGTAGATGGGACAGATTCCAATGAGCAGTTCTTC. As protein: CASSVDGTDSNEQFF.

The rearrangement links TRBV7-2 to TRBJ2-7; 12 nucleotides match TRBD2. V shed 2 bases, J shed 7 bases, and the junction held 9 bases outside the gene matches. Germline CDR1 and CDR2: SGHTA and FQGNSA. The CDR3 is made up of 16 amino acids. The CDR3 nucleotides read TGTGCCAGCAGCTTACTAGCGGGAGGGGAGAAGGGAGAGCAGTACTTC. Translated, it gives CASSLLAGGEKGEQYF.

This clone appeared a single time. The chain combines TRBV5-6 with TRBJ2-2, with 11 bases fitting TRBD2. Unmatched junction bases numbered 13, after V lost 4 bases and J lost 5 bases. The CDR3 is 18 amino acids. The germline gives CDR1 SGHDT, CDR2 YYEEEE. The CDR3 spells CASSRLAGYRRGTGELFF. The CDR3 DNA follows: TGTGCCAGCAGCCGACTAGCGGGATACCGAAGAGGGACCGGGGAGCTGTTTTTT.

To note about this clone: This CDR3 is also generated by other DNA sequences in the sample. The rearrangement joins TRBV19 to TRBJ1-1; maybe TRBD1 (5 bases). This CDR3 contains 13 residues. Looked up from germline, CDR1 is LNHDA and CDR2 is SQIVND (reference sequence). Trimming took off 0 bases at V and 5 bases at J, with 7 bases between the two ends. The CDR3: CASSIDRGTEAFF. DNA for the CDR3: TGTGCCAGTAGTATAGATCGGGGGACTGAAGCTTTCTTT.

The rearrangement links TRBV7-8 to TRBJ2-1; 7 positions match TRBD1. This CDR3 has 16 residues. In germline, CDR1 is SGHVS, CDR2 FQNEAQ. The ends lost 3 bases at V and 2 bases at J; junction bases unmatched: 7. CDR3 sequence reads: CASSFLAGTAYNEQFF. CDR3 DNA: TGTGCCAGCAGCTTCCTCGCCGGGACAGCCTACAATGAGCAGTTCTTC.

This chain links TRBV25-1 with TRBJ1-6; 9 bases are a match to TRBD1. Trimming took 0 bases from V and 7 from J; bases not matched to a gene: 7. The CDR3 has 17 amino acids. Germline V gene data show CDR1 as MGHDK and CDR2 as SYGVNS. The CDR3 DNA reads as TGTGCCAGCAGTGAATATAACAGGACAGGGGTAAATTCACCCCTCCACTTT. Its protein is CASSEYNRTGVNSPLHF.

In regard to this clone: The same CDR3 arises from other DNA sequences in this sample as well. The genes are TRBV6-1 and TRBJ1-5; 8 bases are a match to TRBD1. The CDR3 sequence is 14 residues long. After removal of 3 bases from V and 2 bases from J, the junction contained 0 bases not matched to a gene. Germline CDR1 MNHNS, CDR2 SASEGT. The CDR3 nucleotides read TGTGCCAGCAGTGAGGGACAGGGCAATCAGCCCCAGCATTTT. Encoded protein: CASSEGQGNQPQHF.

The chain has TRBV5-1 and TRBJ2-5; TRBD1 agrees at 9 bases. With V trimmed by 3 bases and J by 3 bases, 3 bases remained unmatched. The CDR3 extends over 14 amino acids. Per the germline V gene, CDR1 is SGHRS and CDR2 is YFSETQ. CDR3 sequence reads: CASSSGTGKETQYF. DNA of the CDR3: TGCGCCAGCAGCTCAGGGACAGGGAAAGAGACCCAGTACTTC.

This chain connects TRBV7-2 to TRBJ2-2; 9 bases line up with TRBD2. Germline-derived CDR1 and CDR2 are SGHTA and FQGNSA. V lost 3 bases to trimming and J lost 8 bases; unmatched junction nucleotides: 4. CDR3 length: 14 amino acids. The CDR3 loop reads CASSLRREGGELFF. In DNA form, the CDR3 reads TGTGCCAGCAGCTTGCGGCGGGAGGGGGGGGAGCTGTTTTTT.

V gene TRBV5-1 combines with J gene TRBJ2-1, with 11 bases aligning to TRBD1. Germline trimming cut 3 bases from V and 7 bases from J; bases unmatched to any gene: 6. Germline lookup yields CDR1 SGHRS and CDR2 YFSETQ. This CDR3 is 15 amino acids long. Here the CDR3 reads CASSSWTGGGNEQFF. The CDR3 bases are TGCGCCAGCAGCTCCTGGACAGGGGGCGGAAATGAGCAGTTCTTC.

This sequence joins TRBV7-2 and TRBJ2-1, with 16 bases that match TRBD2. Germline V gives CDR1 SGHTA, CDR2 FQGNSA. The length of the CDR3 is 19 residues. The ends lost 5 bases at V and 0 bases at J; junction bases unmatched: 7. The CDR3 spells CASSTPGLAGGSSYNEQFF. CDR3 nucleotide sequence: TGTGCCAGCAGCACTCCGGGACTAGCGGGAGGGAGCTCCTACAATGAGCAGTTCTTC.

The chain has TRBV6-5 and TRBJ2-7; 9 bases map to TRBD2. In germline, CDR1 is MNHEY, CDR2 SVGAGI. This CDR3 is built from 14 residues. V lost 4 bases, J lost 2 bases, and 3 bases stayed unmatched. The CDR3, as DNA: TGTGCCAGCAGTTCCGTAGCGGGAGCCTACGAGCAGTACGTC. Translation gives CASSSVAGAYEQYV.

The chain carries TRBV9 and TRBJ1-2, with D possibly matching TRBD1 (6 bases). Deletions cut 0 bases from V and 2 bases from J, with 14 bases between. The germline CDR1 and CDR2 sequences are SGDLS and YYNGEE. The CDR3 is 16 residues long. The CDR3 DNA sequence: TGTGCCAGCAGCGTAGGACAGGTCGTATCCAACTATGGCTACACCTTC. This encodes CASSVGQVVSNYGYTF.

The gene calls are TRBV5-1 and TRBJ1-5; possible D gene TRBD1, 6 bases. CDR1 is SGHRS, CDR2 YFSETQ, per germline. The V end lost 4 bases, the J end lost 5 bases, and 13 bases lay between the germline ends. This CDR3 contains 14 residues. CDR3 in amino acids: CASSQGQTDQPQHF. As DNA, the CDR3 is TGCGCCAGCAGCCAAGGACAGACAGATCAGCCCCAGCATTTT.